This TCR beta chain was sequenced for a study of T cell repertoires in cytomegalovirus infection (dated by TCRdb to the late 2010s). For the wider study: Alongside well-studied HLA-B-restricted epitopes, the peptide stimulations were aimed at recently identified HLA-C-restricted CMV epitopes, whose presentation resists viral immunomodulation. Because public TCR beta signatures pointed to carriage of CMV infection together with the matching HLA type, the HLA type of each donor mattered for the analysis.

Instrument used: Illumina HiSeq 1500. TCRdb redid the processing of the public reads, applying fastp at Q25 and MiXCR, and retained in-frame beta chains. Every distinct CDR3 protein forms one entry, paired with its most common genes and DNA. This sample holds 340,000 or so distinct CDR3 sequences; roughly 25% were observed only once. The biggest ten clones account for more than 10% of the sample. A word on this clonotype: Its recognized antigen is unknown. No quality values exist for individual bases; no much larger clone is one base distant.

Trimming removed 4 bases from V and 4 bases from J, leaving 14 bases between the germline ends. From the cysteine up to the phenylalanine, the CDR3 has a length of 15 residues. Only the CDR3 region is kept as DNA, spanning 45 bases read in frame from base 1. The CDR1 and CDR2 encoded by the germline V gene (reference sequence) are MNHEY and SMNVEV. Read against the paper, the sample's treatment or condition label means: in vitro stimulation with specific CMV peptide epitopes to enrich CMV-specific T cells. The paper as a whole reports these results and caveats: Cumulative frequency of public TCR beta family members discriminated carriers of CMV infection plus the relevant HLA type in this cohort and an independent roughly 350-donor cohort. The ex vivo response was dominated by HLA-C-restricted CMV-specific TCR beta clonotypes, which also provided the single most frequent clonotype in two of eight donors.

The TCR comes from a human donor in good health (CMV status not recorded). Some clones in this sample may be carry-over from other donors' samples. This sequence uses TRBV27 and TRBJ2-1; TRBD2 is perhaps the D gene, given 7 matching bases. Sequenced material: cultured PBMCs, taken from culture after CMV antigen stimulation. The DNA is TGTGCCAGCAGTTGGGGGGGGACACTTTACAATGAGCAGTTCTTC. Translated, this is CASSWGGTLYNEQFF.